These 20 T cell receptor beta chains originate from one sample sequenced in a study of T cells after yellow fever vaccination. In TCRdb, the 5' RACE reads were re-called with MiXCR into one record per CDR3 protein. The sample lists around 590,000 distinct CDR3 sequences, roughly an eighth seen once, with around 14% in the top ten. The specimen comprised PBMCs, sampled on the day of the yellow fever booster vaccination. These receptors were taken from a young man who received the YFV17D yellow fever vaccine.

This clonotype occurred many times. This chain joins TRBV12-3 or TRBV12-4 and TRBJ2-3; D not certain. The CDR3 is made up of 13 amino acids. V dropped 8 bases and J dropped 5 bases, with 14 bases sitting between them. The CDR3 region has the DNA TGTGCCAGCGAGATGGGGTTCGGAGATACGCAGTATTTT. Residues: CASEMGFGDTQYF.

This clonotype was observed a handful of times. The chain couples TRBV6-2 or TRBV6-3 to TRBJ2-7; D ambiguous. The germline gives CDR1 MNHEY, CDR2 SVGEGT. The CDR3 is 14 amino acids. Between the trimmed V and J ends, which lost 6 bases and 4 bases, there was a span of 16 bases. CDR3 sequence: CASRPPAKLYEQYF. The CDR3 bases are TGTGCCAGCAGACCCCCAGCTAAGTTGTACGAGCAGTACTTC.

The chain uses TRBV10-3 and TRBJ1-1; TRBD1 agrees at 8 bases. J was trimmed by 5 bases and V by 5 bases; bases with no gene match: 4. The CDR3 is made up of 13 amino acids. Germline assignment: CDR1 ENHRY and CDR2 SYGVKD. Here the CDR3 reads CAISQGAETEAFF. The CDR3 DNA follows: TGTGCCATCAGTCAGGGGGCAGAAACTGAAGCTTTCTTT.

The genes are TRBV5-4 and TRBJ2-1; D is undetermined. Germline V gene sequence: CDR1 SGHNT, CDR2 YYREEE (reference sequence). The germline V and J ends were trimmed by 4 bases and 4 bases, with 15 bases remaining between them. The CDR3 spans 15 residues. This CDR3 is CASSPVADQYNEQFF. CDR3 nucleotides: TGTGCCAGCAGCCCTGTAGCCGACCAGTACAATGAGCAGTTCTTC. The full variable domain, with the rest looked up from reference TRBV5-4 and TRBJ2-1, is ETGVTQSPTHLIKTRGQQVTLRCSSQSGHNTVSWYQQALGQGPQFIFQYYREEENGRGNFPPRFSGLQFPNYSSELNVNALELDDSALYLCASSPVADQYNEQFFGPGTRLTVL.

V usage is TRBV2 and J usage is TRBJ1-5, with 7 bases fitting TRBD1. J gave up 1 base and V 8 bases, and 8 bases lay outside the gene matches. The length of the CDR3 is 15 residues. Germline CDR1 SNHLY, CDR2 FYNNEI. The CDR3 bases are TGTGCCAGCCGCAGACAGGGCGGGAGCAATCAGCCCCAGCATTTT. Its protein is CASRRQGGSNQPQHF. Supplemented by reference TRBV2 and TRBJ1-5, the full variable domain reads EPEVTQTPSHQVTQMGQEVILRCVPISNHLYFYWYRQILGQKVEFLVSFYNNEISEKSEIFDDQFSVERPDGSNFTLKIRSTKLEDSAMYFCASRRQGGSNQPQHFGDGTRLSIL.

In this sample, this clonotype turned up a few times. This chain uses TRBV10-3 with TRBJ2-1; 7 bases agree with TRBD2. Looked up from germline, CDR1 is ENHRY and CDR2 is SYGVKD. This CDR3 contains 14 residues. The junction had 8 bases not matched to a gene; V was cut back by 7 bases and J by 5 bases. DNA for the CDR3: TGTGCCATCACGCCGAGCGGGGCTAACAATGAGCAGTTCTTC. Protein: CAITPSGANNEQFF.

This clonotype was seen many times. The chain's CDR3 is CASSSGSPRSNQPQHF. CDR3 nucleotide sequence: TGTGCCAGCAGTTCCGGGTCACCGCGGAGCAATCAGCCCCAGCATTTT. The chain recombines TRBV7-2 with TRBJ1-5, with D hard to call. Germline V gene sequence: CDR1 SGHTA, CDR2 FQGNSA. Between the trimmed V and J ends, which lost 6 bases and 1 base, there was a span of 16 bases. The CDR3 length is 16 residues.

This clonotype has a handful of counts. This chain joins TRBV20-1 and TRBJ2-1; 8 bases match TRBD1. The CDR3 has 14 amino acids. J was trimmed by 7 bases and V by 3 bases; bases with no gene match: 8. Per germline, CDR1 DFQATT and CDR2 SNEGSKA (reference sequence). CDR3 nucleotide sequence: TGCAGTGCTAGCGACAGGGGAGGTGGGAATGAGCAGTTCTTC. Its translation: CSASDRGGGNEQFF.

The chain employs TRBV6-1 and TRBJ2-5, with 11 bases identical to TRBD1. Trimming took 6 bases from V and 5 from J; bases not matched to a gene: 11. The CDR3 is 16 amino acids. CDR1 and CDR2 (germline): MNHNS, SASEGT. CDR3 in amino acids: CASSPGTGGGLETQYF. The CDR3 region has the DNA TGTGCCAGCAGCCCCGGGACAGGGGGAGGATTGGAGACCCAGTACTTC.

The table lists this clonotype with a few counts. This chain links TRBV11-2 with TRBJ2-3; D gene ambiguous. Germline CDR1 is SGHAT and CDR2 is FQNNGV. V was cut by 4 bases and J by 2 bases, with 13 bases left in between. The CDR3 is made up of 15 amino acids. The CDR3 sequence is CASSSPRSSTDTQYF. The CDR3 DNA reads TGTGCCAGCAGCTCCCCACGATCTTCCACAGATACGCAGTATTTT.

This clonotype was picked up a small number of times. The V gene is TRBV20-1, the J gene TRBJ1-5; tentatively, D is TRBD1 (5 bases). The CDR3 is made up of 12 amino acids. V dropped 6 bases and J dropped 8 bases, with 14 bases sitting between them. Germline assignment: CDR1 DFQATT and CDR2 SNEGSKA (reference sequence). CDR3 DNA sequence: TGCAGTGCCCAGGGCCCCGGGGAGCCCCAGCATTTT. It specifies CSAQGPGEPQHF.

This clonotype was recorded a few times. The rearrangement joins TRBV7-2 to TRBJ2-2; TRBD2 matches 8 bases. Germline CDR1 SGHTA, CDR2 FQGNSA. The CDR3 has 15 residues. V trimming: 4 bases; J trimming: 6 bases; junction bases outside the gene matches: 7. The CDR3 is CASSSRTSLAGELFF. CDR3 nucleotide sequence: TGTGCCAGCAGCTCGCGGACTAGCCTGGCCGGGGAGCTGTTTTTT. Based on the CDR3 plus reference TRBV7-2 and TRBJ2-2, the full variable domain is GAGVSQSPSNKVTEKGKDVELRCDPISGHTALYWYRQSLGQGLEFLIYFQGNSAPDKSGLPSDRFSAERTGGSVSTLTIQRTQQEDSAVYLCASSSRTSLAGELFFGEGSRLTVL.

This clonotype occurred a few times. The J gene is TRBJ2-7, the V gene TRBV6-5, with D unresolved. Germline values: CDR1 MNHEY, CDR2 SVGAGI. CDR3 length equals 13 residues. Between the trimmed V and J ends, which lost 3 bases and 3 bases, there was a span of 9 bases. The CDR3 nucleotides are TGTGCCAGCAGTTATGCAGGTAGCTACGAGCAGTACTTC. The encoded protein is CASSYAGSYEQYF.

The chain carries TRBV3-1 and TRBJ1-2, with TRBD1 matching 11 bases. The CDR3 is made up of 19 amino acids. Germline lookup yields CDR1 LGHDT and CDR2 YNNKEL (reference sequence). V shed 2 bases, J shed 8 bases, and the junction held 19 bases outside the gene matches. The DNA of the CDR3 is TGTGCCAGCAGCCAAAGGGTAGTGGACAGGGGGCAAGTTAGAGGCGGCTACACCTTC. The encoded protein is CASSQRVVDRGQVRGGYTF.

This clonotype was seen a few times. J is TRBJ2-5 and V is TRBV20-1; 12 nucleotides line up with TRBD2. The length of the CDR3 is 16 residues. Germline CDR1 reads DFQATT; CDR2 reads SNEGSKA (reference sequence). The J segment lost 0 bases and the V segment lost 5 bases, leaving 7 bases of the junction unmatched. The CDR3 DNA reads as TGCAGTGCTGCCAATCCTAGCGGGAGGGACCAAGAGACCCAGTACTTC. Its translation: CSAANPSGRDQETQYF.

This clonotype was seen more than once but under ten times. Compared with germline, one end of the junction differs, possibly owing to a read error. The chain carries TRBV20-1 and TRBJ1-4, with a tentative D call TRBD1 (6 bases). The CDR3 length is 13 residues. CDR1 and CDR2 (germline): DFQATT, SNEGSKA (reference sequence). The CDR3 sequence is CSAPGQSNEKLFF. CDR3 nucleotides: TGCAGTGCACCAGGACAGTCTAATGAGAAACTGTTTTTT.

This clonotype was seen more than once but under ten times. The V and J genes are TRBV28 and TRBJ2-7; 10 bases align to TRBD2. With 7 bases clipped from V and 2 bases from J, the junction kept 5 bases outside the gene matches. This CDR3 has 14 amino acids. From germline, CDR1 is MDHEN and CDR2 SYDVKM. Written as DNA, the CDR3 is TGTGCCAGCACCCGACTAGCGGGCACCTACGAGCAGTACTTC. Translating gives CASTRLAGTYEQYF.

The rearrangement joins TRBV7-3 to TRBJ2-7; a possible D gene is TRBD2 (6 bases). The CDR3 sequence is 15 residues long. Deletions cut 0 bases from V and 4 bases from J, with 13 bases between. Germline CDR1 reads SGHTA; CDR2 reads FQGTGA. CDR3 loop: CASSLTGGKSYEQYF. CDR3 DNA: TGTGCCAGCAGCTTAACAGGCGGGAAGTCTTACGAGCAGTACTTC.

This clonotype was detected a few times. The chain is built from TRBV29-1 and TRBJ1-1, with 7 bases lining up with TRBD1. The CDR3 is 14 amino acids. Germline trimming cut 5 bases from V and 0 bases from J; bases unmatched to any gene: 6. The germline CDR1 and CDR2 sequences are SQVTM and ANQGSEA. The CDR3 coding sequence is TGCAGCGTTCTTCGACAGGGAGTGAACACTGAAGCTTTCTTT. As protein: CSVLRQGVNTEAFF.

This chain connects TRBV10-3 to TRBJ2-7; weak D call: TRBD1 (6 bases). In germline, CDR1 is ENHRY, CDR2 SYGVKD. The CDR3 has 13 amino acids. Trimming cost V 4 bases and J 6 bases, with 13 bases left between them. CDR3 region: CAISAGKTGEQYF. In DNA, the CDR3 is TGTGCCATCAGTGCGGGGAAGACAGGCGAGCAGTACTTC.